This TCR beta chain was sequenced in a study of tumor and adjacent non-tumor tissue in lung cancer. The CDR3 sequence is 15 residues long. Looked up from germline, CDR1 is SQVTM and CDR2 is ANQGSEA. V lost 8 bases, J lost 15 bases, and 25 bases stayed unmatched. The library came from three nested PCR rounds adapted from ARM-PCR protocols. TCRdb used MiXCR to reprocess the multiplex PCR reads, holding one entry per CDR3 protein. In the table there are more than 85,000 distinct CDR3 sequences, 50% to 70% of which are singletons. The template was RNA from unsorted bulk tissue. Distant lung tissue was collected more than 3 cm away from the tumor edge.

V and J are TRBV29-1 and TRBJ2-3; 8 bases line up with TRBD2. The clonotype comes from a man aged 60-69 years with non-small cell lung cancer. The sequenced material came from distant non-tumor lung tissue. The CDR3 nucleotides are TGCAGCATGCAAGGGACTAGAGGAAACACAGATACGTATTATTTT. It translates to CSMQGTRGNTDTYYF.